The clone carrying this T cell receptor (beta chain) was detected only a few times. This sample was included in a study of T cell repertoires in urothelial bladder cancer. Clones were read by immunoSEQ multiplex PCR, and TCRdb kept only the in-frame ones, dropping some. The repertoire holds 10,000 or so clones, with around two thirds as singletons. V lost 4 bases to trimming and J lost 3 bases, with 11 bases between them. The CDR3 is 14 residues long. The germline V gene has CDR1 SGHTS and CDR2 YDEGEE. The TCR comes from a human donor with a benign inflammatory bladder lesion. The rearrangement links TRBV5-8 to TRBJ1-5, with D unresolved. The sequenced sample consisted of tumor-infiltrating cells from bladder cancer. CDR3 in amino acids: CASSPGFYNQPQHF. The CDR3 DNA is TGTGCCAGCAGCCCTGGGTTCTACAATCAGCCCCAGCATTTT.